Listed here are 24 T cell receptor beta chains from one sample, sequenced in a study of cytomegalovirus exposure and HLA in healthy donors. Both 60 Vbeta primers and 13 Jbeta primers went into the PCR. Produced via immunoSEQ multiplex PCR; TCRdb's table is partial and in-frame only. This table holds about 40,000 clones, 50% found once. What was sequenced was PBMCs. The receptor source for this set is a human donor in good health.

CDR3 DNA: TGTGCCAGCAGCTTACGAGGACAGCTTACTAATGAAAAACTGTTTTTT. This codes for CASSLRGQLTNEKLFF. V gene TRBV5-5 combines with J gene TRBJ1-4; possible D gene TRBD1, 6 bases. The V and J ends lost 2 bases and 2 bases respectively, with 13 bases between them. The germline gives CDR1 SGHKS, CDR2 YYEKEE (reference sequence). This CDR3 comprises 16 residues.

The chain has TRBV11-3 and TRBJ1-1; no clear D gene. Deletions cut 6 bases from V and 1 base from J, with 15 bases between. Germline CDR1 reads SGHNT; CDR2 reads YENEEA. The CDR3 contains 15 residues. As DNA, the CDR3 is TGTGCCAGCAGTCTGGGTTCCGGCGGGAACACTGAAGCTTTCTTT. Protein product: CASSLGSGGNTEAFF.

V is TRBV7-6 and J is TRBJ1-2; a weak D match, TRBD1 (5 bases). The CDR3 contains 18 residues. The V and J ends lost 5 bases and 2 bases respectively, with 24 bases between them. CDR1 is SGHVS and CDR2 is FNYEAQ in the germline V gene. CDR3 sequence (DNA): TGTGCCAGCAGCACCACGAGGAGGGACGGATTTTTAAACTATGGCTACACCTTC. Encoded protein: CASSTTRRDGFLNYGYTF.

The chain couples TRBV5-3 to TRBJ1-1; D not resolved. TRBV5-3 qualifies as an ORF whose function is uncertain. With 4 bases removed from V and 4 bases from J, the gap between germline ends came to 14 bases. This CDR3 is built from 14 residues. CDR3 sequence reads: CARSPPAGATEAFF. The CDR3 coding sequence is TGTGCCAGAAGCCCGCCGGCGGGTGCCACTGAAGCTTTCTTT.

This clone showed up just a few times. The chain has TRBV7-2 and TRBJ2-1, with 8 bases that match TRBD2. This CDR3 is 15 amino acids long. Unmatched junction bases numbered 5, after V lost 3 bases and J lost 4 bases. Germline V lookup: CDR1 SGHTA, CDR2 FQGNSA. CDR3 coding DNA: TGTGCCAGCAGCTTCTCGGCTAGCGGGTACAATGAGCAGTTCTTC. This sequence encodes CASSFSASGYNEQFF.

The chain carries TRBV28 and TRBJ1-6, with unresolved D. The V end was cut by 5 bases, the J end by 9 bases, with 11 bases between. The CDR3 consists of 13 residues. Germline CDR1 reads MDHEN; CDR2 reads SYDVKM. Written as DNA, the CDR3 is TGTGCCAGCAGTGTAGCCACGGGTTCACCCCTCCACTTT. Protein product: CASSVATGSPLHF. Drawing the rest from reference TRBV28 and TRBJ1-6, the complete variable domain is DVKVTQSSRYLVKRTGEKVFLECVQDMDHENMFWYRQDPGLGLRLIYFSYDVKMKEKGDIPEGYSVSREKKERFSLILESASTNQTSMYLCASSVATGSPLHFGNGTRLTVT.

The genes are TRBV6-1 and TRBJ1-5, with a tentative D call TRBD1 (5 bases). This CDR3 is built from 16 residues. Germline loops: CDR1 MNHNS, CDR2 SASEGT. V lost 3 bases, J lost 7 bases, and 19 bases lay in between. CDR3 amino acids: CASSEIPPGQIQPQHF. The CDR3 bases are TGTGCCAGCAGTGAGATCCCCCCTGGACAAATCCAGCCCCAGCATTTT.

The rearrangement uses TRBV5-5 and TRBJ1-6; 9 positions agree with TRBD1. The germline V gene encodes CDR1 SGHKS and CDR2 YYEKEE (reference sequence). V lost 2 bases and J lost 13; bases outside the gene matches: 10. The length of the CDR3 is 15 residues. CDR3 in DNA: TGTGCCAGCAGCTTTTCCGGGACAGGGTCCTTCCCCCTCCACTTT. Residues: CASSFSGTGSFPLHF.

The chain has TRBV5-4 and TRBJ2-3; 7 bases are a match to TRBD2. V dropped 1 base and J dropped 0; count of bases not matched to a gene: 8. Germline V gene lookup returns CDR1 SGHNT and CDR2 YYREEE (reference sequence). This CDR3 has 17 residues. CDR3 protein: CASSLMVTSVSTDTQYF. The CDR3 DNA is TGTGCCAGCAGCTTGATGGTAACTAGCGTTAGCACAGATACGCAGTATTTT.

The chain employs TRBV25-1 and TRBJ1-4; 9 bases are a match to TRBD1. Unmatched junction bases numbered 6, after V lost 2 bases and J lost 8 bases. CDR1 MGHDK and CDR2 SYGVNS come from the germline V gene. The CDR3 has 15 residues. This chain's CDR3 is CASSEARTGDEKLFF. CDR3 DNA sequence: TGTGCCAGCAGTGAAGCGAGGACAGGGGACGAAAAACTGTTTTTT. Based on the CDR3 plus reference TRBV25-1 and TRBJ1-4, the full variable domain is EADIYQTPRYLVIGTGKKITLECSQTMGHDKMYWYQQDPGMELHLIHYSYGVNSTEKGDLSSESTVSRIRTEHFPLTLESARPSHTSQYLCASSEARTGDEKLFFGSGTQLSVL.

The J gene is TRBJ1-1, the V gene TRBV5-1; D is unclear. The CDR3 contains 16 residues. CDR1 SGHRS and CDR2 YFSETQ come from the germline V gene. Trimming left V 4 bases short and J 5 bases short, with 21 bases between. The CDR3: CASSPRQRFIETEAFF. In DNA, the CDR3 is TGCGCCAGCAGCCCGAGGCAGAGATTTATTGAGACTGAAGCTTTCTTT.

This clone was observed a handful of times. This sequence joins TRBV19 and TRBJ2-7; no clear D. The V gene's germline CDR1 is LNHDA and CDR2 SQIVND (reference sequence). V lost 2 bases to trimming and J lost 7 bases, with 12 bases between them. This CDR3 is 13 amino acids long. The CDR3 DNA reads as TGTGCCAGTAGTATAAGACCTCCGAGGGAGCAGTACTTC. Protein product: CASSIRPPREQYF.

This rearrangement joins TRBV4-1 to TRBJ2-2; 7 bases are a match to TRBD2. CDR1 is MGHRA and CDR2 is YSYEKL in the germline V gene. Trimming removed 3 bases from V and 0 bases from J; junction bases left unmatched: 4. This CDR3 comprises 16 residues. CDR3 nucleotides: TGCGCCAGCAGCCATTTGGGACTACCGAACACCGGGGAGCTGTTTTTT. Protein: CASSHLGLPNTGELFF.

This clone was seen a handful of times. The junction differs from germline at one of its ends, possibly a read error. CDR3 residues: CASSLDRGFTEAFF. CDR3 in DNA: TGTGCCAGTAGTTTAGACAGGGGGTTTACTGAAGCTTTCTTT. V gene TRBV19 combines with J gene TRBJ1-1; 9 bases line up with TRBD1. The CDR3 has 14 residues. Germline CDR1 reads LNHDA; CDR2 reads SQIVND (reference sequence).

This chain links TRBV9 with TRBJ2-2, with D perhaps TRBD2 (5 bases). There are 13 residues in the CDR3. The germline V gene has CDR1 SGDLS and CDR2 YYNGEE. V lost 10 bases, J lost 7 bases, and 17 bases lay in between. The CDR3 spells CAGAVLPDGELFF. The DNA for the CDR3 is TGTGCCGGAGCGGTACTACCAGACGGGGAGCTGTTTTTT.

This chain connects TRBV5-1 to TRBJ2-3, with D unresolved. CDR1 is SGHRS, CDR2 YFSETQ, per germline. The V end lost 7 bases, the J end lost 2 bases, and 14 bases lay between the germline ends. The CDR3 is made up of 14 amino acids. The CDR3: CASCCRRNTDTQYF. The DNA of the CDR3 is TGCGCCAGCTGCTGTAGGCGGAACACAGATACGCAGTATTTT.

The CDR3 bases are TGCGCCAGCAGCTTGGATGGCAGGGTTACTGGAAACACCATATATTTT. As protein: CASSLDGRVTGNTIYF. The rearrangement links TRBV5-1 to TRBJ1-3; TRBD1 might be the D (5 bases). The CDR3 runs 16 residues. V lost 0 bases to trimming and J lost 2 bases, with 12 bases between them. Germline CDR1 is SGHRS and CDR2 is YFSETQ.

The chain joins TRBV27 to TRBJ1-1; 8 bases are shared with TRBD1. The V gene's germline CDR1 is MNHEY and CDR2 SMNVEV (reference sequence). CDR3 length: 13 residues. J was trimmed by 8 bases and V by 2 bases; bases with no gene match: 4. CDR3 sequence: CASSLPGGPEAFF. The CDR3 region has the DNA TGTGCCAGCAGTTTACCAGGGGGCCCCGAAGCTTTCTTT.

The CDR3 loop reads CASSFGTGGQNYGYTF. CDR3 nucleotides: TGTGCCAGCAGCTTCGGGACAGGGGGCCAGAACTATGGCTACACCTTC. The chain combines TRBV5-4 with TRBJ1-2; 12 bases match TRBD1. The CDR3 runs 16 residues. The V gene's germline CDR1 is SGHNT and CDR2 YYREEE (reference sequence). V gave up 2 bases and J gave up 2 bases; unmatched junction bases: 4.

This chain connects TRBV2 to TRBJ2-7; D uncertain. V lost 4 bases and J lost 0, with 10 bases in between. Per germline, CDR1 SNHLY and CDR2 FYNNEI. This CDR3 comprises 14 residues. The CDR3 protein is CASSVEPDSYEQYF. CDR3 sequence (DNA): TGTGCCAGCAGTGTGGAGCCAGACTCCTACGAGCAGTACTTC. The whole variable domain, remainder taken from reference TRBV2 and TRBJ2-7, is EPEVTQTPSHQVTQMGQEVILRCVPISNHLYFYWYRQILGQKVEFLVSFYNNEISEKSEIFDDQFSVERPDGSNFTLKIRSTKLEDSAMYFCASSVEPDSYEQYFGPGTRLTVT.

This rearrangement joins TRBV5-6 to TRBJ2-5; D remains ambiguous. V lost 2 bases to trimming and J lost 3 bases, with 8 bases between them. The CDR3 covers 13 residues. CDR1 and CDR2 from the germline V gene are SGHDT and YYEEEE. The CDR3 sequence is CASSLELKETQYF. CDR3 DNA: TGTGCCAGCAGCTTAGAACTAAAAGAGACCCAGTACTTC. The full variable domain, rest sourced from reference TRBV5-6 and TRBJ2-5, is DAGVTQSPTHLIKTRGQQVTLRCSPKSGHDTVSWYQQALGQGPQFIFQYYEEEERQRGNFPDRFSGHQFPNYSSELNVNALLLGDSALYLCASSLELKETQYFGPGTRLLVL.

V is TRBV25-1 and J is TRBJ2-7; 8 bases are a match to TRBD1. CDR3 length: 14 amino acids. CDR1 MGHDK and CDR2 SYGVNS come from the germline V gene. Unmatched junction bases numbered 4, after V lost 6 bases and J lost 0 bases. In nucleotides, the CDR3 is TGTGCCAGCAGAGGAACAGGGGGCTCCTACGAGCAGTACTTC. Translated, it gives CASRGTGGSYEQYF.

The chain uses TRBV11-2 and TRBJ2-7; 11 nucleotides agree with TRBD1. The CDR3 covers 17 residues. Germline CDR1 reads SGHAT; CDR2 reads FQNNGV. The J segment lost 7 bases and the V segment lost 0 bases, leaving 11 bases of the junction unmatched. The CDR3 sequence: CASSLDWVGTGGREQYF. CDR3 nucleotides: TGTGCCAGCAGCTTAGATTGGGTCGGGACAGGGGGGCGGGAGCAGTACTTC.

The chain employs TRBV30 and TRBJ2-2; a possible D gene is TRBD2 (6 bases). The V and J ends lost 3 bases and 3 bases respectively, with 14 bases between them. The CDR3 loop spans 15 amino acids. Germline V CDR1 and CDR2: GTSNPN, SVGIG (reference sequence). CDR3 sequence (DNA): TGTGCCTGGAGAAGGAGGGGATTGCACACCGGGGAGCTGTTTTTT. Translation: CAWRRRGLHTGELFF.